This T cell receptor (beta chain) was obtained from a study of T cell repertoires in cytomegalovirus infection. This clonotype was seen many times. MiXCR, run by TCRdb on the reads, gives a single entry per CDR3 protein. In the table there are hundreds of thousands of distinct CDR3 sequences, around 24% of which are singletons. Trimming cost V 8 bases and J 4 bases, with 5 bases left between them. CDR1 and CDR2 (germline): SEHNR, FQNEAQ (reference sequence). The CDR3 is made up of 10 amino acids. The chain carries TRBV7-9 and TRBJ1-1, with D hard to call. Sequencing used CD8+ T cells from PBMCs. The receptor was isolated from a human donor in good health (CMV status not recorded). Some clones in this sample may be carry-over from other donors' samples. In nucleotides, the CDR3 is TGTGCCAGCGATGGCACTGAAGCTTTCTTT. Amino acids: CASDGTEAFF.